This T cell receptor beta chain was recorded in a study of glioma-infiltrating T cells after dendritic cell vaccination. Some clones are missing from TCRdb's copy, which holds only in-frame ones; the method was immunoSEQ multiplex PCR. The sample lists over 70,000 clones, approximately 80% occurring once. Germline-derived CDR1 and CDR2 are MNHEY and SVGAGI. The CDR3 has 13 amino acids. The ends lost 4 bases at V and 4 bases at J; junction bases unmatched: 3. The sequencing here drew on blood, taken before dendritic cell vaccination. This receptor was taken from a human donor with glioblastoma. This chain connects TRBV6-5 to TRBJ1-1, with 7 bases fitting TRBD1. CDR3 in DNA: TGTGCCAGCAGTTTGCAGGGGGGCACTGAAGCTTTCTTT. Its translation is CASSLQGGTEAFF.